The entry below describes one T cell receptor beta chain. The CDR3 is 13 residues long. Germline-derived CDR1 and CDR2 are MNHEY and SMNVEV (reference sequence). V gave up 3 bases and J gave up 5 bases; unmatched junction bases: 4. The record originates from a study of blood T cell repertoires in COVID-19. About the research overall: There were acute and convalescent COVID-19 samples, and they came from the United States, Italy and Spain.

In the authors' workflow: Cell counts per sample came from amplifying reference gene primers. Method: immunoSEQ multiplex PCR; TCRdb's copy keeps in-frame clones and lacks some. V and J calls and clone size come straight from that table; D and trimming were deduced from the DNA. The data contain roughly 230,000 clones, more than 65% of them singletons. Sequenced input: peripheral blood. The V and J genes are TRBV27 and TRBJ2-7; 7 positions match TRBD1. The TCR comes from a man between 50 and 59 years old with active or convalescent COVID-19. CDR3 sequence (DNA): TGTGCCAGCAGTTTGACAGGGTATAACGAGCAGTACTTC. Translation: CASSLTGYNEQYF.